The 24 T cell receptor beta chains in this list originate from one sample, sequenced in a study of cytomegalovirus exposure and HLA in healthy donors. Use of 60 Vbeta and 13 Jbeta primers characterized the PCR. TCRdb's table, derived via immunoSEQ multiplex PCR, lists solely in-frame clones and lacks some. The data hold about 180,000 clones, with 75% to 85% observed a single time. The sample comprised PBMCs. The receptors were sampled from a man in his late teens or twenties in good health and CMV-seronegative.

This sequence joins TRBV28 and TRBJ2-5; 7 bases agree with TRBD2. Germline loops: CDR1 MDHEN, CDR2 SYDVKM. The CDR3 sequence is 14 residues long. J was trimmed by 7 bases and V by 6 bases; bases with no gene match: 11. CDR3 coding DNA: TGTGCCAGCAGCCCGACCGGGACTACGGGGACCCAGTACTTC. Protein sequence: CASSPTGTTGTQYF.

V usage is TRBV6-5 and J usage is TRBJ1-2; TRBD1 agrees at 12 bases. The CDR3 sequence is 15 residues long. With V trimmed by 4 bases and J by 4 bases, 4 bases remained unmatched. Looked up from germline, CDR1 is MNHEY and CDR2 is SVGAGI. The CDR3 coding sequence is TGTGCCAGCAGTTCCGCGGGACAGGGGGCCTATGGCTACACCTTC. Translated: CASSSAGQGAYGYTF.

The chain links TRBV27 to TRBJ1-2; no reliable D call. This CDR3 contains 14 residues. The V gene lost 3 bases and the J gene lost 2 bases, with 10 bases spanning the gap. In germline, CDR1 is MNHEY, CDR2 SMNVEV (reference sequence). The CDR3 DNA follows: TGTGCCAGCAGTTTCGGGGATACCAACTATGGCTACACCTTC. It encodes CASSFGDTNYGYTF.

This chain connects TRBV7-6 to TRBJ2-2, with 8 bases matching TRBD1. The V and J ends lost 5 bases and 6 bases, in that order; junction bases with no gene match: 11. Germline lookup yields CDR1 SGHVS and CDR2 FNYEAQ. The CDR3 sequence is 16 residues long. CDR3 amino acids: CASSDNQGALAGELFF. For the CDR3, the DNA is TGTGCCAGCAGCGACAACCAGGGGGCATTAGCCGGGGAGCTGTTTTTT.

This rearrangement joins TRBV11-2 to TRBJ1-6, with TRBD1 identical over 9 bases. Trimming took 4 bases from V and 9 from J; bases not matched to a gene: 4. CDR1 and CDR2 from the germline V gene are SGHAT and FQNNGV. This CDR3 is 14 amino acids long. The CDR3, as DNA: TGTGCCAGCAGCTCGGGACAGGGCAGTTCACCCCTCCACTTT. Protein product: CASSSGQGSSPLHF.

The chain links TRBV9 to TRBJ2-2, with D perhaps TRBD1 (5 bases). The germline CDR1 and CDR2 sequences are SGDLS and YYNGEE. The CDR3 length is 15 residues. V was pared by 0 bases and J by 5 bases, with 11 bases between. The CDR3 loop is CASSVVWAGTGELFF. DNA of the CDR3: TGTGCCAGCAGCGTAGTTTGGGCAGGGACCGGGGAGCTGTTTTTT.

The rearrangement uses TRBV7-8 and TRBJ2-7; tentatively, D is TRBD1 (6 bases). This CDR3 is 12 amino acids long. CDR1 and CDR2 (germline): SGHVS, FQNEAQ. The V end was cut by 3 bases, the J end by 7 bases, with 10 bases between. The CDR3 here is CASSLGAQEQYF. The CDR3 bases are TGTGCCAGCAGCTTGGGGGCACAGGAGCAGTACTTC.

This chain joins TRBV19 and TRBJ2-7; 7 bases are shared with TRBD1. Germline V CDR1 and CDR2: LNHDA, SQIVND (reference sequence). After removal of 1 base from V and 3 bases from J, the junction contained 6 bases not matched to a gene. This CDR3 spans 15 amino acids. CDR3: CASSIAPAGGYEQYF. CDR3 DNA: TGTGCCAGTAGTATAGCTCCGGCAGGGGGCTACGAGCAGTACTTC. The full variable domain, with the rest looked up from reference TRBV19 and TRBJ2-7, is DGGITQSPKYLFRKEGQNVTLSCEQNLNHDAMYWYRQDPGQGLRLIYYSQIVNDFQKGDIAEGYSVSREKKESFPLTVTSAQKNPTAFYLCASSIAPAGGYEQYFGPGTRLTVT.

V usage is TRBV9 and J usage is TRBJ1-1, with a possible D match to TRBD1 (5 bases). The CDR3 is made up of 16 amino acids. The V end was cut by 4 bases, the J end by 5 bases, with 21 bases between. Germline values: CDR1 SGDLS, CDR2 YYNGEE. CDR3 nucleotides: TGTGCCAGCAGCCCCCGTATCAGGGTGTCAGAGACTGAAGCTTTCTTT. It codes for CASSPRIRVSETEAFF.

This clone appeared a few times. This chain links TRBV19 with TRBJ1-2, with 7 bases lining up with TRBD1. V dropped 5 bases and J dropped 2; count of bases not matched to a gene: 8. The CDR3 sequence is 15 residues long. CDR1 and CDR2 from the germline V gene are LNHDA and SQIVND (reference sequence). The CDR3 region is CASSAGRDRNYGYTF. The CDR3 DNA sequence: TGTGCCAGTAGTGCGGGGCGGGACAGAAACTATGGCTACACCTTC.

The J gene is TRBJ1-2, the V gene TRBV6-5; 7 nucleotides match TRBD1. V lost 2 bases to trimming and J lost 8 bases; unmatched junction nucleotides: 8. This CDR3 region has 14 residues. Germline V gene sequence: CDR1 MNHEY, CDR2 SVGAGI. The CDR3 is CASSYLGTEGGYTF. CDR3 coding DNA: TGTGCCAGCAGTTACCTCGGGACAGAGGGGGGCTACACCTTC.

The chain combines TRBV30 with TRBJ2-5; TRBD1 matches 7 bases. The tail of the sequence fits TRBJ2-7 better, so the J call may be wrong. Germline CDR1 and CDR2: GTSNPN and SVGIG (reference sequence). This CDR3 spans 14 amino acids. In nucleotides, the CDR3 is TGTGCCTGGACCCCCGGGACAGCCTACAACGAGCAGTACTTC. Residues: CAWTPGTAYNEQYF.

The genes are TRBV5-1 and TRBJ2-7; unclear D gene. The germline V gene encodes CDR1 SGHRS and CDR2 YFSETQ. CDR3 length: 14 amino acids. The V end lost 6 bases, the J end lost 3 bases, and 16 bases lay between the germline ends. As DNA, the CDR3 is TGCGCCAGCACCCTATCTCCGGTCAACTACGAGCAGTACTTC. Translation: CASTLSPVNYEQYF.

This clone was counted between two and nine times. This chain uses TRBV5-6 with TRBJ2-3; D not certain. V lost 3 bases to trimming and J lost 4 bases, with 3 bases between them. There are 11 residues in the CDR3. CDR1 and CDR2 (germline): SGHDT, YYEEEE. The CDR3 DNA sequence: TGTGCCAGCAGCTCCTCAGATACGCAGTATTTT. Translation: CASSSSDTQYF.

This sequence joins TRBV28 and TRBJ1-4, with a weak D call TRBD1 (5 bases). The V gene lost 5 bases and the J gene lost 7 bases, with 14 bases spanning the gap. The CDR3 is made up of 14 amino acids. The germline CDR1 and CDR2 sequences are MDHEN and SYDVKM. CDR3 bases: TGTGCCAGCAGTGCCGGGCAGGGCGTTGAAAAACTGTTTTTT. The encoded protein is CASSAGQGVEKLFF.

This clone came up a few times. The chain links TRBV18 to TRBJ2-1, with a weak D call TRBD1 (5 bases). The V and J ends lost 8 bases and 2 bases respectively, with 10 bases between them. The CDR3 sequence is 13 residues long. The germline CDR1 and CDR2 sequences are KGHSH and LQKENI. The CDR3 loop reads CASGASTYNEQFF. The CDR3 region has the DNA TGTGCCAGCGGGGCCTCAACCTACAATGAGCAGTTCTTC.

The V call is TRBV4-1, the J call TRBJ1-4, with D possibly being TRBD1 (6 bases). This CDR3 is 16 amino acids long. V shed 3 bases and J shed 0 bases, with 11 bases lying between them. From germline, CDR1 is MGHRA and CDR2 YSYEKL. CDR3 coding DNA: TGCGCCAGCAGCCACGAGGGGGGGGCAACTAATGAAAAACTGTTTTTT. Translating it yields CASSHEGGATNEKLFF.

This clone occurred a few times. The chain carries TRBV30 and TRBJ2-4; D remains ambiguous. The J call may be in error: the DNA end matches TRBJ2-7 better. The CDR3 spans 13 residues. Germline lookup yields CDR1 GTSNPN and CDR2 SVGIG (reference sequence). CDR3 in amino acids: CAWSVLRGDEQYF. CDR3 DNA sequence: TGTGCCTGGAGTGTTCTTCGAGGAGACGAGCAGTACTTC.

The gene calls are TRBV28 and TRBJ1-3; no clear D. Trimming took 2 bases from V and 3 from J, leaving 5 bases between them. The CDR3 extends over 13 amino acids. Germline lookup yields CDR1 MDHEN and CDR2 SYDVKM. Here the CDR3 reads CASSLLNGNTIYF. CDR3 DNA sequence: TGTGCCAGCAGTTTACTAAATGGAAACACCATATATTTT.

There are a few counts of this clone. The rearrangement joins TRBV4-1 to TRBJ1-1, with TRBD1 as a possible D gene (6 bases). Germline V gives CDR1 MGHRA, CDR2 YSYEKL. Trimming took off 4 bases at V and 1 base at J, with 10 bases between the two ends. CDR3 length equals 14 residues. CDR3 nucleotide sequence: TGCGCCAGCAGCCGCGACAGGCGGAACACTGAAGCTTTCTTT. Its translation is CASSRDRRNTEAFF.

This clone occurred once. This rearrangement joins TRBV5-1 to TRBJ2-1; D may be TRBD1 (6 bases). The V gene's germline CDR1 is SGHRS and CDR2 YFSETQ. Trimming left V 4 bases short and J 7 bases short, with 18 bases between. The CDR3 runs 15 residues. The CDR3 sequence: CASSGSTGLRNEQFF. DNA for the CDR3: TGCGCCAGCAGCGGAAGCACAGGGTTGAGGAATGAGCAGTTCTTC.

The chain combines TRBV19 with TRBJ2-3; 14 positions match TRBD2. This CDR3 is built from 13 residues. From germline, CDR1 is LNHDA and CDR2 SQIVND (reference sequence). CDR3 nucleotides: TGTGCGACTAGCGGGAGGGGAGGAGATACGCAGTATTTT. This translates into CATSGRGGDTQYF.

The V gene is TRBV6-5, the J gene TRBJ1-1, with 7 bases fitting TRBD1. V gave up 10 bases and J gave up 10 bases; unmatched junction bases: 18. There are 14 residues in the CDR3. Germline CDR1 MNHEY, CDR2 SVGAGI. The CDR3 region is CANSPGQIFCVAFF. CDR3 DNA: TGTGCCAATTCCCCGGGACAGATTTTCTGTGTAGCTTTCTTT.

The V call is TRBV9, the J call TRBJ1-5; D perhaps matches TRBD1 (6 bases). Germline V gene data show CDR1 as SGDLS and CDR2 as YYNGEE. The germline V and J ends were trimmed by 0 bases and 5 bases, with 12 bases remaining between them. CDR3 length: 15 residues. This CDR3 reads CASSVGGDTDQPQHF. The CDR3 region has the DNA TGTGCCAGCAGCGTAGGTGGGGACACCGATCAGCCCCAGCATTTT.